The clone carrying this TCR beta chain was observed a few times. Its cognate antigen is unknown. This record belongs to a study of T-cell memory formation after mild COVID-19. Looking at the study overall: TCR clusters mostly belonged to single donors.

TCRdb recomputed calls from the 5' RACE reads with MiXCR, one row per CDR3 protein. The data contain under 110,000 distinct CDR3 sequences, approximately 13% of them singletons. Findings and caveats of the study: In pre-infection memory, a portion of responding clones appeared, which suggested that cross-reactive memory joined. For second-wave clones that peaked at day 37, SARS-CoV-2 specificity went unverified. Clones shrinking between day 15 and 85 showed a balanced CD4/CD8 split, and those that grew later tilted toward CD4+.

This sequence originates from an adult woman who had mild COVID-19 (a few samples of this study predate the infection). Cell type and time point are not known. Sequencing was performed on PBMCs or a T cell subset sorted from them (not recorded which).

CDR3 nucleotides: TGCGCCAGCAGCGTAGGGACAGGGGGCTTTTACGAGCAGTACTTC. It encodes CASSVGTGGFYEQYF. The rearrangement uses TRBV5-1 and TRBJ2-7; TRBD1 matches 12 bases. Germline assignment: CDR1 SGHRS and CDR2 YFSETQ. The V segment lost 4 bases and the J segment 4 bases; nucleotides outside the gene matches: 6. There are 15 residues in the CDR3.